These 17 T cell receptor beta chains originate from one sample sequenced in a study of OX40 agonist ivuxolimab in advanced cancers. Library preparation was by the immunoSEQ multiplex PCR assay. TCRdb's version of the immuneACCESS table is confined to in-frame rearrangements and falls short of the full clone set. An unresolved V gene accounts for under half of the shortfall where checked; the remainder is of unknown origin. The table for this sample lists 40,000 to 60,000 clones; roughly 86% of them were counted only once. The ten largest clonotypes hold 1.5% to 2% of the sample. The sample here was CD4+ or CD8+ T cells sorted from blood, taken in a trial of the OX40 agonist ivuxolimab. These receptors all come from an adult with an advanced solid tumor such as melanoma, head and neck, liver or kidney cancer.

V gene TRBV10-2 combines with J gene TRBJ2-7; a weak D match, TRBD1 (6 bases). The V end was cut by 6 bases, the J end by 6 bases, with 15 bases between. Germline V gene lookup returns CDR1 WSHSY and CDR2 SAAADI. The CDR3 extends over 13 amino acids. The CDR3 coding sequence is TGCGCCAGCAGCAGTACAGGGAAAGGCGAGCAGTACTTC. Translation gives CASSSTGKGEQYF.

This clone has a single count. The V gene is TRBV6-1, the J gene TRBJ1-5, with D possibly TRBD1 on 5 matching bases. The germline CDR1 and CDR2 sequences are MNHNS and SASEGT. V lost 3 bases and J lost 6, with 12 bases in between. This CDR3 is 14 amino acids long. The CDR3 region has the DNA TGTGCCAGCAGTGAGTTGGGGGACGGTCAGCCCCAGCATTTT. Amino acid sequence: CASSELGDGQPQHF.

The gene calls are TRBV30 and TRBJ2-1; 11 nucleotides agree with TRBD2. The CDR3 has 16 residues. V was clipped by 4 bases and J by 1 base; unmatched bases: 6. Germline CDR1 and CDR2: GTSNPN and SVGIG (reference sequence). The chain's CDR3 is CAWNLGLAVSYNEQFF. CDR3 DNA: TGTGCCTGGAATCTGGGACTAGCGGTTTCCTACAATGAGCAGTTCTTC. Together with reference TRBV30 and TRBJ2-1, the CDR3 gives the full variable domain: SQTIHQWPATLVQPVGSPLSLECTVEGTSNPNLYWYRQAAGRGLQLLFYSVGIGQISSEVPQNLSASRPQDRQFILSSKKLLLSDSGFYLCAWNLGLAVSYNEQFFGPGTRLTVL.

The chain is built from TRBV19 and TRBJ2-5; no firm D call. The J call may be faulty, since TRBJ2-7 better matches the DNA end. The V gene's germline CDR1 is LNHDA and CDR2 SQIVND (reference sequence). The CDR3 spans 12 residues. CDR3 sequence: CASSTYGYEQYF. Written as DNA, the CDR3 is TGTGCCAGTAGTACATACGGTTACGAGCAGTACTTC.

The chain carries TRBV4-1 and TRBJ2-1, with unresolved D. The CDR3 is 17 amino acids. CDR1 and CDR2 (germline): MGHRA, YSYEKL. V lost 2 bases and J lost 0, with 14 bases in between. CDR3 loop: CASSQLVAESSYNEQFF. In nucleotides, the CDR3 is TGCGCCAGCAGCCAATTGGTCGCTGAGAGCTCCTACAATGAGCAGTTCTTC.

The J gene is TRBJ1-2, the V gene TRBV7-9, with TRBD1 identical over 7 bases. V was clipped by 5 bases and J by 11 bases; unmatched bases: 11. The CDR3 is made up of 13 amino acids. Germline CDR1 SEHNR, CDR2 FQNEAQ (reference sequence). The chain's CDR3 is CASSPDRSIGYTF. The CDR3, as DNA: TGTGCCAGCAGCCCGGACAGGTCTATAGGGTACACCTTC.

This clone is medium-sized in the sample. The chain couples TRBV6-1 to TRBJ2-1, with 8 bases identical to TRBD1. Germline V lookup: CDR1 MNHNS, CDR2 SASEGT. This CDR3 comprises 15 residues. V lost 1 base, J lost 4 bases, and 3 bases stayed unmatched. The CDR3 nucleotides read TGTGCCAGCAGTGAAGAGGGACAGGCATACAATGAGCAGTTCTTC. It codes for CASSEEGQAYNEQFF.

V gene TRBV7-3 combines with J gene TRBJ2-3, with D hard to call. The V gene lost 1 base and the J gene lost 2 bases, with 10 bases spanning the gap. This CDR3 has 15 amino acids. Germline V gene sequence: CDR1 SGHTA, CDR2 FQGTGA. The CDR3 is CASSLMGQDTDTQYF. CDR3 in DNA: TGTGCCAGCAGCTTAATGGGCCAGGACACAGATACGCAGTATTTT.

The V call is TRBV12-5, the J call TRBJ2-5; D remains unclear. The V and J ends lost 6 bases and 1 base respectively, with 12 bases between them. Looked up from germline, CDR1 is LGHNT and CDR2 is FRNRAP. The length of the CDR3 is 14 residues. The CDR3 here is CASGGWAAQETQYF. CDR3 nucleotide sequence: TGTGCTAGTGGGGGGTGGGCGGCCCAAGAGACCCAGTACTTC.

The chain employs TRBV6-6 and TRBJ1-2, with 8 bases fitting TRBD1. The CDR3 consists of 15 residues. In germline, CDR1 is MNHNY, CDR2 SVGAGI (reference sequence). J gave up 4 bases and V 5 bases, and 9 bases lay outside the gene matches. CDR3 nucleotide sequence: TGTGCCAGCAGTCCAAGTCAGGGGGCAAGCTATGGCTACACCTTC. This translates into CASSPSQGASYGYTF.

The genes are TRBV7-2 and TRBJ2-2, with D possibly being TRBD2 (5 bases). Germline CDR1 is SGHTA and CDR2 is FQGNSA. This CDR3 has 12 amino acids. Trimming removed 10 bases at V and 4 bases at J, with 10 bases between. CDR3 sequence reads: CATHSVTGELFF. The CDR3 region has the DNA TGTGCCACTCATAGCGTCACCGGGGAGCTGTTTTTT.

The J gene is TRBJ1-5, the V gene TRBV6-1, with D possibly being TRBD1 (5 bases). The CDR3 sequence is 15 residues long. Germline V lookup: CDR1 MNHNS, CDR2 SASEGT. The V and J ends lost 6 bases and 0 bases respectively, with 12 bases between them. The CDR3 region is CASRGGTYSNQPQHF. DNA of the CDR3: TGTGCCAGCAGGGGGGGGACTTATAGCAATCAGCCCCAGCATTTT.

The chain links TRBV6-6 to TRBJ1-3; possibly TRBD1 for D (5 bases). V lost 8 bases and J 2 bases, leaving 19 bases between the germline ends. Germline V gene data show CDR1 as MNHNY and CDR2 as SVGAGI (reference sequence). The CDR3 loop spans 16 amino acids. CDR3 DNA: TGTGCCAGCTCTTACTCCAGGGAAGCCACTGGAAACACCATATATTTT. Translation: CASSYSREATGNTIYF.

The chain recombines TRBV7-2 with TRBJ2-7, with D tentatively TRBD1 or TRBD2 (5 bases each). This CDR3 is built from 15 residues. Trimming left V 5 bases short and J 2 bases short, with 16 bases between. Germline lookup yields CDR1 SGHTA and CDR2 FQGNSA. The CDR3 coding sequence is TGTGCCAGCAGCAAAAATCGGGGCTCTACCTACGAGCAGTACTTC. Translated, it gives CASSKNRGSTYEQYF.

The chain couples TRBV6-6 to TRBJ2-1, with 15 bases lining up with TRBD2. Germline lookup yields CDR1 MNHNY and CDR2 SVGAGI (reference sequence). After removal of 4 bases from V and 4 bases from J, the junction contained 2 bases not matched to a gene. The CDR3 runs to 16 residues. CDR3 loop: CASSLGTSGRYNEQFF. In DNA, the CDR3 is TGTGCCAGCAGTTTGGGGACTAGCGGGAGGTACAATGAGCAGTTCTTC.

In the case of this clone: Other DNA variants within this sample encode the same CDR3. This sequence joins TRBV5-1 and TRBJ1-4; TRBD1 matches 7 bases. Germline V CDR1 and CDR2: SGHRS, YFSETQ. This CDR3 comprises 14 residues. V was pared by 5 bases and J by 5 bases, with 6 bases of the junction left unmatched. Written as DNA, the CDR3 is TGCGCCAGCAGTCGACAGGGCTTGAATGAAAAACTGTTTTTT. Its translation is CASSRQGLNEKLFF.

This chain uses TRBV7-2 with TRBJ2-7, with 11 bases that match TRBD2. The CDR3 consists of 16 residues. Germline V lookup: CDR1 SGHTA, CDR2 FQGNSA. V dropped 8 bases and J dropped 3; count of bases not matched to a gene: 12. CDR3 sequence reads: CASGTRPGLADYEQYF. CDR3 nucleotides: TGTGCCAGCGGAACACGTCCGGGACTAGCGGACTACGAGCAGTACTTC.